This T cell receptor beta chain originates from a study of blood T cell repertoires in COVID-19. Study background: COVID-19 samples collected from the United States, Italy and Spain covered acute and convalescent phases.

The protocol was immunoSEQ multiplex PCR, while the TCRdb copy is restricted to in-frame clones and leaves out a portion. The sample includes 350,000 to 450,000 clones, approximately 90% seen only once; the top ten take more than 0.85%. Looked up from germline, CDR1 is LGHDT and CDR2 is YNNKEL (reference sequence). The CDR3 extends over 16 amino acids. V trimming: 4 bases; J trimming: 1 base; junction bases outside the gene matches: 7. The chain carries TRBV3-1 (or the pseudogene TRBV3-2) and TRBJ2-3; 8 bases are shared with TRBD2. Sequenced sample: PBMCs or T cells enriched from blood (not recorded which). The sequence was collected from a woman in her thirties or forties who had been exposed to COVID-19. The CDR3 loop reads CASSRRGGLGTDTQYF. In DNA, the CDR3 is TGTGCCAGCAGCCGACGGGGGGGCCTTGGCACAGATACGCAGTATTTT.